Sequencing of this T cell receptor (beta chain) was carried out in a study of graft-versus-host responses after intestinal transplantation. As for the study in general: Every recipient had anti-thymocyte globulin induction and two to three years of tacrolimus plus steroids.

Concerning this clone: Its antigen is not identified.

CDR1 is LGHNA, CDR2 YNFKEQ, per germline. V was pared by 4 bases and J by 4 bases, with 3 bases of the junction left unmatched. This CDR3 has 15 amino acids. Profiling relied on immunoSEQ multiplex PCR, and the TCRdb table lists in-frame clones only, not all of them. The table includes about 92,000 clones, around 83% detected once. The sequences come from unstimulated CD8+ T cells sorted from spleen or lymph node cells, collected before intestinal transplant. V is TRBV4-2 and J is TRBJ2-1; 11 bases align to TRBD2. This clonotype was obtained from a human donor who received an intestinal transplant. The CDR3 DNA reads TGTGCCAGCAGCCCCAGACTAGCGGGGTACAATGAGCAGTTCTTC. This codes for CASSPRLAGYNEQFF.